Listed below are T cell receptor beta chains from one sample, sequenced in a study of blood T cell repertoires in COVID-19. The protocol was immunoSEQ multiplex PCR, while the TCRdb copy is restricted to in-frame clones and leaves out a portion. The repertoire includes some 340,000 clones, roughly 90% of them detected once, and 3.9% sits in the top ten. Sequenced: PBMCs or T cells enriched from blood (not recorded which). Receptors were obtained from a woman aged 25 to 39 who had been exposed to COVID-19. CDR3s include the opening cysteine and the closing phenylalanine or tryptophan. A D gene is named only where the DNA matches it firmly.

V gene	D gene	J gene	CDR3 protein	CDR3 DNA
TRBV4-1	TRBD1	TRBJ2-7	CASSQTTGDPYEQYF	TGCGCCAGCAGCCAAACGACAGGGGACCCCTACGAGCAGTACTTC
TRBV19	.	TRBJ1-1	CASRPWGEGDTEAFF	TGTGCCAGTCGACCTTGGGGGGAGGGGGACACTGAAGCTTTCTTT
TRBV18	TRBD1	TRBJ1-5	CASSPGTANQPQHF	TGTGCCAGCTCACCCGGGACAGCGAATCAGCCCCAGCATTTT
TRBV5-1	.	TRBJ2-2	CASSRGYPGQKNTGELFF	TGCGCCAGCAGCCGGGGGTATCCGGGACAGAAAAACACCGGGGAGCTGTTTTTT
TRBV12-3/TRBV12-4	.	TRBJ2-3	CASSFQTDTQYF	TGTGCCAGCAGTTTTCAGACAGATACGCAGTATTTT
TRBV18	.	TRBJ1-2	CASSPPAGYSGGYTF	TGTGCCAGCTCACCACCAGCAGGGTATAGCGGTGGCTACACCTTC
TRBV5-4	.	TRBJ2-5	CASSWGGDYRETQYF	TGTGCCAGCAGCTGGGGTGGCGACTATAGAGAGACCCAGTACTTC
TRBV3-1/TRBV3-2	TRBD1	TRBJ2-5	CASSQDKGAWETQYF	TGTGCCAGCAGCCAAGATAAGGGGGCTTGGGAGACCCAGTACTTC
TRBV2	.	TRBJ1-1	CASIRRFGEKAFF	TGTGCCAGCATCCGACGATTTGGGGAGAAGGCTTTCTTT
TRBV5-4	.	TRBJ1-5	CASSLGGETQPQHF	TGTGCCAGCAGCTTGGGTGGGGAGACTCAGCCCCAGCATTTT
TRBV5-1	TRBD1	TRBJ1-2	CASSLSGTGGIGYTF	TGCGCCAGCAGCTTGTCCGGCACAGGGGGAATCGGCTACACCTTC
TRBV24-1	.	TRBJ1-2	CATSDPGRSRGYTF	TGTGCCACCAGTGATCCAGGGAGGTCGCGAGGCTACACCTTC